This entry is about one TCR beta chain. Data came from immunoSEQ multiplex PCR; TCRdb stores just in-frame clones and leaves some out. This table has approximately 97,000 clones, over 60% appearing once. This sample was taken from a study of cytotoxic CD8 clonotypes in ibrutinib-treated CLL. The V gene lost 3 bases and the J gene lost 8 bases, with 4 bases spanning the gap. The CDR3 totals 10 residues. The chain uses TRBV23-1 and TRBJ1-2; D remains ambiguous. TRBV23-1 is filed as an ORF, its function uncertain. This sequence originates from a human donor with chronic lymphocytic leukemia. The specimen was PBMCs, collected after 24 months of ibrutinib treatment. This CDR3 reads CASSHGGYTF. CDR3 DNA: TGCGCCAGCAGTCACGGCGGCTACACCTTC.